These T cell receptor beta chains were read from a single sample in a study of CD8+ T cells in alopecia areata. Using immunoSEQ multiplex PCR, the repertoire was profiled, and TCRdb retains in-frame clones only, with some absent. Here the sample spans approximately 30,000 clones, roughly 50% being singletons. Sample: NKG2D-high CD8+ T cells sorted from blood. The origin of the receptors is a human donor with alopecia areata. The CDR3 runs from the conserved cysteine through the conserved F or W. D genes are given only for firm matches. Not all rows give a size; the values are once, few, many and, for expanded clones, a class.

j_call d_call clone_size v_call cdr3_aa cdr3_nt
TRBJ2-5 - - TRBV6-1 CASSVVTNPKETQYF TGTGCCAGCAGTGTGGTAACCAATCCCAAAGAGACCCAGTACTTC
TRBJ1-2 - - TRBV4-2 CASSQDWFQGNQDGYTF TGTGCCAGCAGCCAAGATTGGTTCCAGGGGAATCAGGATGGCTACACCTTC
TRBJ2-5 TRBD1 - TRBV7-2 CASSSYRGLETQYF TGTGCCAGCAGCTCCTACAGGGGCCTGGAGACCCAGTACTTC
TRBJ2-7 - - TRBV19 CASSFSGASYEQYF TGTGCCAGTAGTTTCAGCGGAGCTTCCTACGAGCAGTACTTC
TRBJ2-1 TRBD1 - TRBV29-1 CSVEGTGGGTYNEQFF TGCAGCGTTGAAGGGACAGGGGGGGGAACTTACAATGAGCAGTTCTTC
TRBJ2-7 TRBD1 - TRBV7-2 CASSLSGATGPSYEQYF TGTGCCAGCAGCTTATCTGGGGCGACAGGGCCCTCCTACGAGCAGTACTTC
TRBJ2-3 TRBD2 - TRBV2 CASNGLVTDTQYF TGTGCCAGCAACGGACTAGTCACAGATACGCAGTATTTT
TRBJ2-1 TRBD2 few TRBV7-8 CASSLRLTSGGYNEQFF TGTGCCAGCAGCTTAAGGTTGACTAGCGGGGGCTACAATGAGCAGTTCTTC
TRBJ2-7 TRBD1 - TRBV7-6 CASSRYTGDYEQYF TGTGCCAGCAGCCGATACACAGGGGACTACGAGCAGTACTTC
TRBJ2-7 - - TRBV7-2 CASSLGREQYF TGTGCCAGCAGCTTAGGTCGGGAGCAGTACTTC
TRBJ2-5 TRBD2 - TRBV4-3 CASSQDRGGYGETQYF TGCGCCAGCAGCCAAGATCGGGGGGGCTACGGAGAGACCCAGTACTTC
TRBJ2-7 - - TRBV29-1 CSVTTDSYEQYF TGCAGCGTTACGACGGATTCCTACGAGCAGTACTTC
TRBJ2-2 TRBD2 few TRBV7-9 CASTSPSGTSNTGELFF TGTGCCAGCACCTCTCCCTCCGGGACTAGCAACACCGGGGAGCTGTTTTTT
TRBJ1-1 - few TRBV25-1 CASSFGAEAFF TGTGCCAGCAGTTTCGGGGCCGAAGCTTTCTTT
TRBJ1-1 - - TRBV7-9 CASSLTAPNTEAFF TGTGCCAGCAGCTTAACAGCACCGAACACTGAAGCTTTCTTT
TRBJ2-2 - once TRBV9 CASSVEGASTGELFF TGTGCCAGCAGCGTCGAGGGAGCGAGTACCGGGGAGCTGTTTTTT
TRBJ2-7 - - TRBV6-1 CASSELPPPYEQYF TGTGCCAGCAGTGAACTCCCTCCTCCCTACGAGCAGTACTTC
TRBJ2-1 TRBD2 - TRBV7-2 CASSLVAGGNEQFF TGTGCCAGCAGCTTAGTTGCGGGAGGGAATGAGCAGTTCTTC
TRBJ2-1 TRBD1 - TRBV19 CASSTGTGVLNEQFF TGTGCCAGTAGTACCGGGACAGGGGTTCTGAATGAGCAGTTCTTC
TRBJ1-1 - - TRBV5-1 CASSPIGGRVNTEAFF TGCGCCAGCAGCCCAATTGGCGGCAGGGTGAACACTGAAGCTTTCTTT
TRBJ1-1 - - TRBV13 CASSSGDWNTEAFF TGTGCCAGCAGCTCAGGGGACTGGAACACTGAAGCTTTCTTT
TRBJ2-1 - - TRBV27 CASSPTANEQFF TGTGCCAGCAGCCCGACGGCCAATGAGCAGTTCTTC
TRBJ2-1 TRBD1 few TRBV4-1 CASSQLLTGGSVF TGCGCCAGCAGCCAACTTTTGACAGGGGGCTCGGTCTTC